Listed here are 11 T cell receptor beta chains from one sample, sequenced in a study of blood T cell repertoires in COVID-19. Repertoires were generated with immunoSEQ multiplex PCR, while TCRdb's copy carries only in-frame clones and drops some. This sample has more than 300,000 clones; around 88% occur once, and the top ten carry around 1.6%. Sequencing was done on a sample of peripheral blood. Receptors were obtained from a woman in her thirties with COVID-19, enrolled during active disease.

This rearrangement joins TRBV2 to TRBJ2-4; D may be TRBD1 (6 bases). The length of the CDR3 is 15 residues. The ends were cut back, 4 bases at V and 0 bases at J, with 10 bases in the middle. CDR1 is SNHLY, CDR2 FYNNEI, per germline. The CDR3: CASSAQGIAKNIQYF. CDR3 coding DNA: TGTGCCAGCAGTGCCCAGGGGATAGCCAAAAACATTCAGTACTTC.

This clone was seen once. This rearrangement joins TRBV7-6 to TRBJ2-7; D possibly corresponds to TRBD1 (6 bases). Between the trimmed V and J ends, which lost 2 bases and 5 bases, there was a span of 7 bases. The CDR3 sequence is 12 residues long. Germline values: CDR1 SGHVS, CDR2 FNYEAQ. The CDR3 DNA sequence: TGTGCCAGCAGCTTAACAGGGCACGAGCAGTACTTC. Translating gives CASSLTGHEQYF.

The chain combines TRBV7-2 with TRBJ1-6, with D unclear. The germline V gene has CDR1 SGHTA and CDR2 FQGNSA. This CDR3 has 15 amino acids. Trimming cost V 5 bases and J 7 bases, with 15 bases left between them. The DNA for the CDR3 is TGTGCCAGCAGCGCGGTCGCAAAGTTGAATTCACCCCTCCACTTT. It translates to CASSAVAKLNSPLHF.

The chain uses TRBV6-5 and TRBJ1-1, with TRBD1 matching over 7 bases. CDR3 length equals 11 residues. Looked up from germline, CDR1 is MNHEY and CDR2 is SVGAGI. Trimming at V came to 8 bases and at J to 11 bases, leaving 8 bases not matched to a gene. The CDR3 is CASSPDRDAFF. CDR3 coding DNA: TGTGCCAGCTCCCCTGACAGGGACGCTTTCTTT.

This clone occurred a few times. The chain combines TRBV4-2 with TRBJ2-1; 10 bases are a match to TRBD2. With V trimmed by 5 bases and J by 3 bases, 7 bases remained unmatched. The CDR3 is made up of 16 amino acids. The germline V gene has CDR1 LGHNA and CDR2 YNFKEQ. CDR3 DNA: TGTGCCAGCAGCTTGGAGCGGGGGGGCCGCTACAATGAGCAGTTCTTC. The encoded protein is CASSLERGGRYNEQFF.

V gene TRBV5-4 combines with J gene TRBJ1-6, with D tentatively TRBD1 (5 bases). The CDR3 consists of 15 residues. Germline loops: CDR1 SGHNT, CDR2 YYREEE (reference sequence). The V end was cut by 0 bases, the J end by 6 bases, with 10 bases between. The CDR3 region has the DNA TGTGCCAGCAGCTTGGGGGGCTCGAGTAATTCACCCCTCCACTTT. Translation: CASSLGGSSNSPLHF.

CDR3 amino acids: CASSTGTGNDIQYF. The CDR3 nucleotides are TGCGCCAGCAGCACCGGGACAGGGAACGACATTCAGTACTTC. The rearrangement links TRBV5-1 to TRBJ2-4; 9 bases map to TRBD1. J was trimmed by 8 bases and V by 4 bases; bases with no gene match: 7. Germline CDR1 is SGHRS and CDR2 is YFSETQ. This CDR3 contains 14 residues.

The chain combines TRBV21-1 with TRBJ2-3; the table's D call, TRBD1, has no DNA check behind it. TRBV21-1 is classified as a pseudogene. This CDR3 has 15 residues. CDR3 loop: CASSTDRGEADTQYF. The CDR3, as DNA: TGTGCCAGCAGCACCGACAGGGGAGAGGCAGATACGCAGTATTTT.

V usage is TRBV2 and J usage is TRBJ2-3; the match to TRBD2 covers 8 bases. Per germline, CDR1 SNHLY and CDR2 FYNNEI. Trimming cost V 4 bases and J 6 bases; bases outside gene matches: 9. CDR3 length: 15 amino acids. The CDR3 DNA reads TGTGCCAGCAGTGCGAACGGGGGGGCCTGGGATACGCAGTATTTT. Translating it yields CASSANGGAWDTQYF.

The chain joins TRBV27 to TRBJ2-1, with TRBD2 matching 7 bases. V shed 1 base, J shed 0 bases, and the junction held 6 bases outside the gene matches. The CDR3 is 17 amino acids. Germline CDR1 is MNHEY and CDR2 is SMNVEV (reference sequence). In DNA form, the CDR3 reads TGTGCCAGCAGTTTATTCAGCGGGGAAACCTCCTACAATGAGCAGTTCTTC. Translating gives CASSLFSGETSYNEQFF.

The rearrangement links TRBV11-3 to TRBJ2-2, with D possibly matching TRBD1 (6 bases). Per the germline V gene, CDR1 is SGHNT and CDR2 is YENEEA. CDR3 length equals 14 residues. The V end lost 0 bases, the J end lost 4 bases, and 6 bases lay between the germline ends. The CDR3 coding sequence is TGTGCCAGCAGCTTAGACAGGGGCACCGGGGAGCTGTTTTTT. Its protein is CASSLDRGTGELFF. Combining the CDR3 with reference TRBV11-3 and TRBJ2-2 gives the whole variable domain EAGVVQSPRYKIIEKKQPVAFWCNPISGHNTLYWYLQNLGQGPELLIRYENEEAVDDSQLPKDRFSAERLKGVDSTLKIQPAELGDSAVYLCASSLDRGTGELFFGEGSRLTVL.